A selection of T cell receptor beta chains follows, all from one sample in a study of blood T cell repertoires in COVID-19. Here immunoSEQ multiplex PCR was the method, and the copy in TCRdb shows in-frame clones only, minus some. The repertoire holds tens of thousands of clones, with around nine tenths as singletons. Material: peripheral blood. These receptors came from a man aged 45 to 65 with active or convalescent COVID-19. Both conserved end residues are part of each CDR3. The D gene is left open where the match is weak. Rows give clone size only sometimes, using once, few, many, or a class for an expanded clone.

TRBJ1-6	NA	NA	TRBV4-2	TGTGCCAGCAGCCAAGGAAGTGGAGGCAATTCACCCCTCCACTTT	CASSQGSGGNSPLHF
TRBJ2-3	NA	NA	TRBV9	TGTGCCAGCAGCGTCGGTAGCACAGATACGCAGTATTTT	CASSVGSTDTQYF
TRBJ2-3	NA	NA	TRBV12-3/TRBV12-4	TGTGCCAGCAGCCGAGGCACAGATACGCAGTATTTT	CASSRGTDTQYF
TRBJ2-5	NA	NA	TRBV18	TGTGCCAGCTCCAGGAGGGCAGGGGGTGAAGAGACCCAGTACTTC	CASSRRAGGEETQYF
TRBJ2-1	TRBD1	NA	TRBV19	TGTGCCAGTAGTATTCGGACAGGGTATGAGCAGTTCTTC	CASSIRTGYEQFF
TRBJ1-5	NA	NA	TRBV3-1/TRBV3-2	TGTGCCAGCAGCCAAGGGGTGGGGGCTAACAATCAGCCCCAGCATTTT	CASSQGVGANNQPQHF
TRBJ2-1	NA	few	TRBV6-5	TGTGCCAGCAGTATCCCAGGGACATTCCACAATGAGCAGTTCTTC	CASSIPGTFHNEQFF
TRBJ2-3	NA	NA	TRBV29-1	TGCAGCGTTGGGCGGGGCCTTAGCACAGATACGCAGTATTTT	CSVGRGLSTDTQYF
TRBJ2-7	NA	NA	TRBV6-2/TRBV6-3	TGTGCCAGCAGTTACTCCACGACAGGGCGGGATTCAGAATACGAGCAGTACTTC	CASSYSTTGRDSEYEQYF
TRBJ2-3	NA	NA	TRBV14	TGTGCCAGCAGCCACGGACAGAAGCAGTATTTT	CASSHGQKQYF
TRBJ1-3	NA	NA	TRBV5-8	TGTGCCAGCAGCTTGCAGTGGGGGCCCGGAAACACCATATATTTT	CASSLQWGPGNTIYF
TRBJ2-7	NA	NA	TRBV10-1	TGCGCCACCCATAGCTACGAGCAGTACTTC	CATHSYEQYF
TRBJ2-1	TRBD2	NA	TRBV5-1	TGCGCCAGCAGCAAGATAGCGGGGGGGCCTACGGATGAGCAGTTCTTC	CASSKIAGGPTDEQFF
TRBJ2-3	NA	once	TRBV5-1	TGCGCCAGCAGCTTGGGACAGGACACAGATACGCAGTATTTT	CASSLGQDTDTQYF
TRBJ1-1	NA	NA	TRBV10-1	TGCGCCAGCAGTGAGTCAGCGAACACTGAAGCTTTCTTT	CASSESANTEAFF
TRBJ2-3	NA	NA	TRBV11-2	TGTGCCAGCAGCACAACCAGGGAACCAGATACGCAGTATTTT	CASSTTREPDTQYF
TRBJ2-1	TRBD1	NA	TRBV27	TGTGCCAGCAGCTCATTCACCCGGACAGGATGGCAGTTCTTC	CASSSFTRTGWQFF
TRBJ1-5	NA	NA	TRBV19	TGTGCCAGTAGGGAGAACCGGGACAAATATCAGCCCCAGCATTTT	CASRENRDKYQPQHF
TRBJ1-1	TRBD1	NA	TRBV28	TGTGCCAGCAGCACGGGACAGGGGGGACGAGAAGCTTTCTTT	CASSTGQGGREAFF
TRBJ2-2	NA	NA	TRBV5-1	TGCGCCAGCAGCTTGGAGGACACCGCGAACACCGGGGAGCTGTTTTTT	CASSLEDTANTGELFF
TRBJ1-2	NA	NA	TRBV7-9	TGTGCCAGCAGCAACGACAGACCATATGGCTACACCTTC	CASSNDRPYGYTF
TRBJ1-1	TRBD1	NA	TRBV5-3	TGTGCCAGAAGAAGGGGACAGGGGAGAGGACGGAACACTGAAGCTTTCTTT	CARRRGQGRGRNTEAFF
TRBJ2-2	TRBD2	NA	TRBV10-3	TGTGCCATCAGTGCTAGCGGGGGCACGAACACCGGGGAGCTGTTTTTT	CAISASGGTNTGELFF
TRBJ2-1	TRBD2	few	TRBV5-1	TGCGCCAGCAGCCCCGGGACTAGCGGGGGGGCCGACCGCAATGAGCAGTTCTTC	CASSPGTSGGADRNEQFF
TRBJ1-5	TRBD1	NA	TRBV5-6	TGTGCCAGCAGCTTGGGGACAGGGGAACTGGGTCAGCCCCAGCATTTT	CASSLGTGELGQPQHF
TRBJ1-1	TRBD1	NA	TRBV19	TGTGCCAGTAGCCTGACAGGGGCCGCAAACACTGAAGCTTTCTTT	CASSLTGAANTEAFF
TRBJ2-5	TRBD1	NA	TRBV6-2/TRBV6-3	TGTGCCAGCAGCCGACAGGGGGCGGTGCAAGAGACCCAGTACTTC	CASSRQGAVQETQYF
TRBJ2-3	NA	NA	TRBV9	TGTGCCAGCGGGCGGGACAGCACAGATACGCAGTATTTT	CASGRDSTDTQYF
TRBJ2-7	TRBD2	NA	TRBV27	TGTGCCAGCAGTCCTCGCCTAGCGGAGACCTACGAGCAGTACTTC	CASSPRLAETYEQYF
TRBJ1-4	NA	NA	TRBV19	TGTGCCAGTAATGAAGGTGGGAGAAGTGAAAAACTGTTTTTT	CASNEGGRSEKLFF
TRBJ1-2	TRBD1	NA	TRBV5-1	TGCGCCAGCAGCGCGGCTACAGGGGCTATTAACTATGGCTACACCTTC	CASSAATGAINYGYTF
TRBJ2-1	NA	NA	TRBV6-5	TGTGCCAGCAGCGCTATCCTGAGCTCCTACAATGAGCAGTTCTTC	CASSAILSSYNEQFF
TRBJ2-1	TRBD2	NA	TRBV19	TGTGCCAGTAGTATAGGGGGGGGGAGCGTTGAGCAGTTCTTC	CASSIGGGSVEQFF
TRBJ2-1	TRBD1	NA	TRBV9	TGTGCCAGCAGCGGGTCCGGGACAGGGGGCAATGAGCAGTTCTTC	CASSGSGTGGNEQFF
TRBJ1-1	NA	NA	TRBV5-1	TGCGCCAGCACGCCCGAGGAGGGAGGGGCTTTCTTT	CASTPEEGGAFF
TRBJ2-5	NA	NA	TRBV18	TGTGCCAGCTCACCTCCGCGCCTCCAAGAGACCCAGTACTTC	CASSPPRLQETQYF
TRBJ2-1	TRBD2	NA	TRBV5-1	TGCGCCAGCAGCTGGACTAGCGGGGGGAGCTCCTACAATGAGCAGTTCTTC	CASSWTSGGSSYNEQFF
TRBJ2-5	TRBD1	once	TRBV4-1	TGCGCCAGCAGCCAACTTTCTCAGGGGGTTGGAGAGACCCAGTACTTC	CASSQLSQGVGETQYF
TRBJ2-3	NA	NA	TRBV18	TGTGCCAGCTCAGTAGGGGTGGGAGATACGCAGTATTTT	CASSVGVGDTQYF
TRBJ1-2	NA	NA	TRBV6-1	TGTGCCAGCAGTGAAGGACAGTCCTATGGCTACACCTTC	CASSEGQSYGYTF
TRBJ2-7	NA	NA	TRBV6-5	TGTGCCAGCAGTAAGGGGTTGAAGTACGAGCAGTACTTC	CASSKGLKYEQYF
TRBJ1-3	NA	NA	TRBV5-5	TGTGCCAGCAGGGGGGCGTTTGGAAACACCATATATTTT	CASRGAFGNTIYF
TRBJ1-2	TRBD1	once	TRBV19	TGTGCCAGTAACAGAGGGCTGGACAGGGAGTGGGGCTACACCTTC	CASNRGLDREWGYTF
TRBJ1-3	NA	few	TRBV7-8	TGTGCCAGCAGCTTACGCTGGGGGGGGGACGGAAACACCATATATTTT	CASSLRWGGDGNTIYF
TRBJ2-5	TRBD2	NA	TRBV5-1	TGCGCCAGCAGCTCCCTACTAGCGGGGGGGGATCCAACCCAGTACTTC	CASSSLLAGGDPTQYF
TRBJ2-1	NA	NA	TRBV18	TGTGCCAGCTCACCAGGTACAGGGTCCCGGCCTGCTTTCTTC	CASSPGTGSRPAFF
TRBJ1-3	NA	NA	TRBV28	TGTGCCAGCAGTTTAGGTCGGGAGGGGGACACCATATATTTT	CASSLGREGDTIYF
TRBJ1-6	NA	NA	TRBV7-9	TGTGCCAGCAGCTTAGGGACATCCCCCCTCCACTTT	CASSLGTSPLHF
TRBJ2-2	NA	NA	TRBV11-2	TGTGCCAGCAGCCAGAGGGCAGAGAAATACACCGGGGAGCTGTTTTTT	CASSQRAEKYTGELFF
TRBJ1-5	NA	few	TRBV19	TGTGCCAGTAGCCCCATAGGGGGTGGCAATCAGCCCCAGCATTTT	CASSPIGGGNQPQHF
TRBJ1-4	NA	NA	TRBV4-1	TGCGCCAGCAGTTTGCGCGCAACTAATGAAAAACTGTTTTTT	CASSLRATNEKLFF
TRBJ2-3	TRBD1	NA	TRBV9	TGTGCCAGCACGCCCACAGACAGGGCAGATACGCAGTATTTT	CASTPTDRADTQYF
TRBJ2-3	TRBD2	NA	TRBV2	TGTGCCAGCAGTCGACTAGCGGGGGATACAGATACGCAGTATTTT	CASSRLAGDTDTQYF